The entry below gives a single T cell receptor beta chain sequence along with its context. The source of the sample is a study of control samples from healthy donors and cancer patients. The repertoire was sequenced with immunoSEQ multiplex PCR; TCRdb's copy has only in-frame clones and lacks some. Among over 85,000 clones listed, over 90% were seen once. CDR1 SGHVS and CDR2 FNYEAQ come from the germline V gene. The CDR3 totals 17 residues. The V end was cut by 1 base, the J end by 6 bases, with 21 bases between. This TCR derives from a woman between 25 and 40 years old in good health. Sample: blood. The J gene is TRBJ1-1, the V gene TRBV7-6; no reliable D call. The CDR3 loop is CASSLGVRGLVVAEAFF. CDR3 DNA sequence: TGTGCCAGCAGCTTAGGAGTCCGAGGGTTGGTCGTCGCTGAAGCTTTCTTT. The variable domain in full, with the rest retrieved from reference TRBV7-6 and TRBJ1-1, is GAGVSQSPRYKVTKRGQDVALRCDPISGHVSLYWYRQALGQGPEFLTYFNYEAQQDKSGLPNDRFSAERPEGSISTLTIQRTEQRDSAMYRCASSLGVRGLVVAEAFFGQGTRLTVV.